The next 16 T cell receptor beta chains were all read from a single sample in a study of graft-versus-host responses after intestinal transplantation. Graft-derived tissue was subjected to processing to liberate intraepithelial and lamina propria lymphocytes. Some clones are missing from TCRdb's copy, which holds only in-frame ones; the method was immunoSEQ multiplex PCR. Here the sample spans 6,500 to 8,500 clones, about 63% being singletons. The sample was ileum tissue, taken around 8 weeks after transplant. The receptors originated from a human patient who received an intestinal transplant, so some T cells may come from the graft donor.

The chain combines TRBV27 with TRBJ2-1, with D perhaps TRBD2 (5 bases). V was cut by 5 bases and J by 8 bases, with 16 bases left in between. This CDR3 spans 14 amino acids. Germline CDR1 is MNHEY and CDR2 is SMNVEV (reference sequence). This CDR3 reads CASSGWWLADEQFF. Written as DNA, the CDR3 is TGTGCCAGCAGTGGGTGGTGGCTAGCAGATGAGCAGTTCTTC.

The V and J genes are TRBV19 and TRBJ2-3, with TRBD1 as a possible D gene (5 bases). Trimming cost V 3 bases and J 6 bases, with 10 bases left between them. Germline V gives CDR1 LNHDA, CDR2 SQIVND (reference sequence). This CDR3 spans 13 amino acids. The CDR3 nucleotides read TGTGCCAGTAGTATTTTTGGGGCGGATACGCAGTATTTT. Its protein is CASSIFGADTQYF.

J is TRBJ2-1 and V is TRBV7-6, with 9 bases matching TRBD2. Germline CDR1 SGHVS, CDR2 FNYEAQ. J lost 6 bases, V lost 1 base, and 16 bases had no gene match. This CDR3 is 19 amino acids long. CDR3 sequence (DNA): TGTGCCAGCAGCTTAGAAAGCCGCAAAGTTGCGGGGGGGCTCAATGAGCAGTTCTTC. This translates into CASSLESRKVAGGLNEQFF.

The chain is built from TRBV5-4 and TRBJ2-5; D might be TRBD1 (6 bases). From germline, CDR1 is SGHNT and CDR2 YYREEE (reference sequence). The germline V and J ends were trimmed by 2 bases and 4 bases, with 12 bases remaining between them. This CDR3 has 14 residues. CDR3 amino acids: CASSFRTAGETQYF. CDR3 DNA sequence: TGTGCCAGCAGCTTTAGGACAGCTGGAGAGACCCAGTACTTC.

This clone was counted a single time. The V and J genes are TRBV6-1 and TRBJ1-2; D not certain. Trimming cost V 6 bases and J 2 bases, with 13 bases left between them. The CDR3 is made up of 14 amino acids. Germline CDR1 reads MNHNS; CDR2 reads SASEGT. Here the CDR3 DNA reads TGTGCCAGCAGCTGGGAGGTCAGAAACTATGGCTACACCTTC. Translation: CASSWEVRNYGYTF.

In its sample, this clone was seen a few times. CDR3 coding DNA: TGTGCCAGCAGCCCGACCCAGGGTGACAGTGTTTGGAAACTGTTTTTT. Protein: CASSPTQGDSVWKLFF. The chain carries TRBV7-9 and TRBJ1-4, with D tentatively TRBD1 (5 bases). The CDR3 runs 16 residues. CDR1 is SEHNR and CDR2 is FQNEAQ in the germline V gene (reference sequence). Between the trimmed V and J ends, which lost 5 bases and 11 bases, there was a span of 24 bases.

The V call is TRBV19, the J call TRBJ1-1, with 8 bases fitting TRBD1. This CDR3 spans 13 amino acids. CDR1 and CDR2 from the germline V gene are LNHDA and SQIVND (reference sequence). J was trimmed by 9 bases and V by 7 bases; bases with no gene match: 10. CDR3 sequence reads: CASTPGDRLQAFF. DNA for the CDR3: TGTGCCAGTACCCCGGGGGACAGGCTACAAGCTTTCTTT.

This clone occurred once. The J gene is TRBJ1-2, the V gene TRBV6-5; TRBD1 might be the D (5 bases). The germline V and J ends were trimmed by 2 bases and 2 bases, with 9 bases remaining between them. The CDR3 spans 14 residues. The germline V gene has CDR1 MNHEY and CDR2 SVGAGI. The CDR3 sequence is CASSYTGSNYGYTF. CDR3 nucleotides: TGTGCCAGCAGTTACACAGGAAGCAACTATGGCTACACCTTC.

This chain uses TRBV5-4 with TRBJ2-3, with D possibly TRBD1 on 5 matching bases. The CDR3 is 14 residues long. In germline, CDR1 is SGHNT, CDR2 YYREEE (reference sequence). The V gene lost 2 bases and the J gene lost 5 bases, with 12 bases spanning the gap. The CDR3 loop is CASSLRRGVDTQYF. Written as DNA, the CDR3 is TGTGCCAGCAGCTTACGTAGGGGTGTAGATACGCAGTATTTT.

The chain is built from TRBV2 and TRBJ1-6, with D perhaps TRBD1 (5 bases). Per germline, CDR1 SNHLY and CDR2 FYNNEI. The CDR3 covers 17 residues. V shed 8 bases and J shed 8 bases, with 25 bases lying between them. The CDR3 DNA reads TGTGCCAGCGGAACCACGCCATGCGGGGGTACGGATTCACCCCTCCACTTT. Its translation is CASGTTPCGGTDSPLHF.

The chain has TRBV6-5 and TRBJ2-2; D is unclear. The germline V gene encodes CDR1 MNHEY and CDR2 SVGAGI. The V end was cut by 5 bases, the J end by 5 bases, with 6 bases between. The CDR3 has 12 amino acids. The CDR3 here is CASSILTGELFF. DNA for the CDR3: TGTGCCAGCAGTATCCTTACCGGGGAGCTGTTTTTT.

This chain uses TRBV2 with TRBJ2-5; TRBD2 might be the D (6 bases). V was trimmed by 3 bases and J by 0 bases, leaving 11 bases between them. This CDR3 contains 15 residues. Germline V gene lookup returns CDR1 SNHLY and CDR2 FYNNEI. The CDR3 sequence: CASSEEGTYQETQYF. The CDR3 DNA reads as TGTGCCAGCAGTGAGGAGGGAACGTACCAAGAGACCCAGTACTTC. Using reference TRBV2 and TRBJ2-5 for the parts outside the CDR3, the full variable domain is EPEVTQTPSHQVTQMGQEVILRCVPISNHLYFYWYRQILGQKVEFLVSFYNNEISEKSEIFDDQFSVERPDGSNFTLKIRSTKLEDSAMYFCASSEEGTYQETQYFGPGTRLLVL.

The chain combines TRBV15 with TRBJ2-5; D might be TRBD2 (7 bases). This CDR3 contains 15 residues. With 0 bases removed from V and 7 bases from J, the gap between germline ends came to 15 bases. The germline CDR1 and CDR2 sequences are LNHNV and YYDKDF (reference sequence). CDR3 in DNA: TGTGCCACCAGCAGAGACTCGGGGGGCGCATGGACCCAGTACTTC. This encodes CATSRDSGGAWTQYF.

This clone was counted a single time. This chain joins TRBV6-7 and TRBJ2-2; TRBD1 matches 9 bases. TRBV6-7 is an open reading frame whose function is uncertain. J was trimmed by 6 bases and V by 2 bases; bases with no gene match: 7. This CDR3 comprises 16 residues. This chain's CDR3 is CASSYNRGLESGELFF. The CDR3 DNA sequence: TGTGCCAGCAGTTACAACAGGGGGCTGGAATCCGGGGAGCTGTTTTTT.

This clone was recorded only once. This chain links TRBV9 with TRBJ2-3, with D maybe TRBD2 (6 bases). V lost 3 bases and J lost 2, with 10 bases in between. Germline V gives CDR1 SGDLS, CDR2 YYNGEE. This CDR3 region has 14 residues. DNA of the CDR3: TGTGCCAGCAGCGGCCGACTAGTCACAGATACGCAGTATTTT. Translating gives CASSGRLVTDTQYF.

This chain connects TRBV6-1 to TRBJ2-3; TRBD1 aligns across 7 bases. The CDR3 has 14 amino acids. Trimming cost V 7 bases and J 2 bases; bases outside gene matches: 6. Germline loops: CDR1 MNHNS, CDR2 SASEGT. The CDR3 nucleotides read TGTGCCAGCACCAAGGGGGCCCCCACAGATACGCAGTATTTT. Its protein is CASTKGAPTDTQYF.